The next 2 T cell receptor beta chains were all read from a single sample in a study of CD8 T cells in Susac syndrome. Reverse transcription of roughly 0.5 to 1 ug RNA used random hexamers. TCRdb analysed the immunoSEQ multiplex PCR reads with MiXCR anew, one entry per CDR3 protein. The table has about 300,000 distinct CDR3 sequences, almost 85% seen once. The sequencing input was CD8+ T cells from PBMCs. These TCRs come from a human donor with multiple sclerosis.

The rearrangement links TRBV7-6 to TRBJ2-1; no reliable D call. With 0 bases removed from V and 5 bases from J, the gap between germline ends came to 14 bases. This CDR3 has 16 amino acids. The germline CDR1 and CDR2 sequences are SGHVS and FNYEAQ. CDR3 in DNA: TGTGCCAGCAGCTTAGCCCGTTACCATGTGGACAATGAGCAGTTCTTC. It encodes CASSLARYHVDNEQFF.

The CDR3 region is CASSQAAARREKLFF. The CDR3 DNA reads TGCGCCAGCAGCCAAGCGGCGGCCCGACGTGAAAAACTGTTTTTT. The J gene is TRBJ1-4, the V gene TRBV4-3; D is unresolved. Germline CDR1 is LGHNA and CDR2 is YSLEER. V gave up 1 base and J gave up 7 bases, with 13 bases separating them. CDR3 length equals 15 residues.